The clone carrying this TCR beta chain was seen just once. Its antigen is undetermined. The junction had 6 bases not matched to a gene; V was cut back by 2 bases and J by 0 bases. Germline lookup yields CDR1 ENHRY and CDR2 SYGVKD. The CDR3 contains 18 residues. This sample is drawn from a study of cytomegalovirus exposure and HLA in healthy donors. Points from the study as a whole: The study carried out a later analysis of TCR beta sequences. It associated 15,000 to 20,000 of them with specific HLA alleles at a false discovery rate of 0.05. The productive fraction for most TCR beta V segments was about 87% or about 30% in an earlier analysis. In a later analysis, parvovirus B19, influenza, CMV and Epstein-Barr virus appeared linked to several top co-occurrence clusters.

PCR was performed using 60 Vbeta and 13 Jbeta primers. Using immunoSEQ multiplex PCR, the repertoire was profiled, and TCRdb retains in-frame clones only, with some absent. This table has approximately 140,000 clones, around 80% appearing once. The source is a woman in her forties or fifties in good health and CMV-seronegative. Sequenced material: PBMCs. This chain uses TRBV10-3 with TRBJ2-6; TRBD2 matches at 8 bases. The CDR3 sequence is CAISEGAGGHSGANVLTF. Written as DNA, the CDR3 is TGTGCCATCAGTGAGGGGGCGGGAGGCCACTCTGGGGCCAACGTCCTGACTTTC.